The 30 T cell receptor beta chains reported below all come from one sample, sequenced in a study of PD-1 blockade in classical Hodgkin lymphoma. Brentuximab vedotin exposure varied, and every patient relapsed after autologous stem cell transplantation. Some clones are missing from TCRdb's copy, which holds only in-frame ones; the method was immunoSEQ multiplex PCR. The sample has over 85,000 clones, about four fifths seen once. The material sequenced was peripheral blood mononuclear cells (PBMCs), taken before the second cycle of nivolumab. The origin of the receptors is a human donor with classical Hodgkin lymphoma.

This clone was seen only a few times. The J gene is TRBJ2-1, the V gene TRBV6-4; perhaps TRBD2 as D (6 bases). Germline V gives CDR1 MRHNA, CDR2 SNTAGT. The CDR3 has 13 residues. Between the trimmed V and J ends, which lost 5 bases and 10 bases, there was a span of 15 bases. This chain's CDR3 is CASSSVPEGEQFF. CDR3 bases: TGTGCCAGCAGTTCTGTCCCGGAGGGCGAGCAGTTCTTC.

The rearrangement joins TRBV5-4 to TRBJ2-7; the D is unclear. The V end lost 0 bases, the J end lost 4 bases, and 5 bases lay between the germline ends. Germline assignment: CDR1 SGHNT and CDR2 YYREEE (reference sequence). The CDR3 is 12 amino acids. Written as DNA, the CDR3 is TGTGCCAGCAGCTTGGGCAAATACGAGCAGTACTTC. Translated: CASSLGKYEQYF.

Only one count was recorded for this clone. The chain recombines TRBV19 with TRBJ1-1; D possibly corresponds to TRBD1 (6 bases). The V and J ends lost 4 bases and 3 bases respectively, with 9 bases between them. Germline values: CDR1 LNHDA, CDR2 SQIVND (reference sequence). The CDR3 is 13 amino acids. CDR3 sequence: CASSKDRDTEAFF. The CDR3 bases are TGTGCCAGTAGTAAGGACAGAGACACTGAAGCTTTCTTT. Supplemented by reference TRBV19 and TRBJ1-1, the full variable domain reads DGGITQSPKYLFRKEGQNVTLSCEQNLNHDAMYWYRQDPGQGLRLIYYSQIVNDFQKGDIAEGYSVSREKKESFPLTVTSAQKNPTAFYLCASSKDRDTEAFFGQGTRLTVV.

The chain has TRBV10-1 and TRBJ2-7; 7 bases map to TRBD1. The CDR3 is 14 residues long. Looked up from germline, CDR1 is WNHNN and CDR2 is SYGVQD (reference sequence). V dropped 0 bases and J dropped 4; count of bases not matched to a gene: 3. The CDR3 here is CASSESGTAYEQYF. The CDR3 DNA is TGCGCCAGCAGTGAGTCAGGGACAGCATACGAGCAGTACTTC.

This clone was recorded at least ten times. The chain couples TRBV27 to TRBJ2-7, with TRBD1 identical over 7 bases. Germline V gene lookup returns CDR1 MNHEY and CDR2 SMNVEV (reference sequence). This CDR3 region has 12 residues. The V segment lost 4 bases and the J segment 6 bases; nucleotides outside the gene matches: 3. The CDR3 region has the DNA TGTGCCAGCAGTTCGACAGGGTTCGAGCAGTACTTC. Its translation is CASSSTGFEQYF.

The chain uses TRBV9 and TRBJ1-4; TRBD1 is a possible D gene (5 bases). This CDR3 has 15 residues. Germline CDR1 is SGDLS and CDR2 is YYNGEE. The V gene lost 0 bases and the J gene lost 8 bases, with 14 bases spanning the gap. CDR3 loop: CASSVAWGSGEKLFF. The CDR3 DNA sequence: TGTGCCAGCAGCGTAGCGTGGGGCTCTGGAGAAAAACTGTTTTTT.

The V gene is TRBV5-1, the J gene TRBJ2-1, with D hard to call. The CDR3 has 12 residues. The V and J ends lost 1 base and 7 bases respectively, with 6 bases between them. Germline V gene data show CDR1 as SGHRS and CDR2 as YFSETQ. CDR3 protein: CASSLSGNEQFF. The CDR3 DNA follows: TGCGCCAGCAGCTTGAGTGGGAATGAGCAGTTCTTC. Using reference TRBV5-1 and TRBJ2-1 for the parts outside the CDR3, the full variable domain is KAGVTQTPRYLIKTRGQQVTLSCSPISGHRSVSWYQQTPGQGLQFLFEYFSETQRNKGNFPGRFSGRQFSNSRSEMNVSTLELGDSALYLCASSLSGNEQFFGPGTRLTVL.

This chain joins TRBV6-5 and TRBJ2-7; no reliable D call. The CDR3 is 14 residues long. Germline V gene lookup returns CDR1 MNHEY and CDR2 SVGAGI. Trimming removed 5 bases at V and 1 base at J, with 12 bases between. This CDR3 reads CASSEGLRSYEQYF. CDR3 nucleotide sequence: TGTGCCAGCAGTGAAGGGCTAAGGTCCTACGAGCAGTACTTC.

The chain links TRBV4-1 to TRBJ1-2; no clear D gene. V lost 0 bases, J lost 6 bases, and 23 bases lay in between. Germline-derived CDR1 and CDR2 are MGHRA and YSYEKL. This CDR3 is 18 amino acids long. CDR3 protein: CASSQDGVGTFGVDGYTF. Written as DNA, the CDR3 is TGCGCCAGCAGCCAAGACGGGGTAGGAACATTCGGGGTCGATGGCTACACCTTC.

This chain links TRBV18 with TRBJ1-3; possibly TRBD1 for D (6 bases). The CDR3 is 15 residues long. The germline gives CDR1 KGHSH, CDR2 LQKENI. V was clipped by 0 bases and J by 2 bases, with 8 bases between them. The CDR3 bases are TGTGCCAGCTCACCACCCCGGACAGCTGGAAACACCATATATTTT. Amino acid sequence: CASSPPRTAGNTIYF.

The V call is TRBV30, the J call TRBJ1-5, with D perhaps TRBD1 (5 bases). In germline, CDR1 is GTSNPN, CDR2 SVGIG (reference sequence). This CDR3 spans 13 amino acids. The V end was cut by 2 bases, the J end by 2 bases, with 7 bases between. The CDR3: CAWSLRGNQPQHF. The CDR3 nucleotides read TGTGCCTGGAGTCTCAGGGGCAATCAGCCCCAGCATTTT.

Regarding this clone: Other DNA sequences in this specimen translate into the identical CDR3. The genes are TRBV30 and TRBJ2-7; TRBD2 is a possible D gene (6 bases). Trimming took 0 bases from V and 5 from J, leaving 8 bases between them. The germline V gene encodes CDR1 GTSNPN and CDR2 SVGIG (reference sequence). The length of the CDR3 is 12 residues. DNA of the CDR3: TGTGCCTGGAGTGTTGGAGGGAACGAGCAGTACTTC. Protein product: CAWSVGGNEQYF. Based on the CDR3 plus reference TRBV30 and TRBJ2-7, the full variable domain is SQTIHQWPATLVQPVGSPLSLECTVEGTSNPNLYWYRQAAGRGLQLLFYSVGIGQISSEVPQNLSASRPQDRQFILSSKKLLLSDSGFYLCAWSVGGNEQYFGPGTRLTVT.

This clone appeared a single time. The CDR3 DNA reads TGTGCCAGCAGTTACTCTCGGTTTGGGGGATCAAATGAGCAGTTCTTC. Translated, it gives CASSYSRFGGSNEQFF. V is TRBV6-6 and J is TRBJ2-1, with D perhaps TRBD1 or TRBD2 (5 bases each). The CDR3 runs 16 residues. V was trimmed by 0 bases and J by 7 bases, leaving 16 bases between them. Germline lookup yields CDR1 MNHNY and CDR2 SVGAGI (reference sequence).

The chain links TRBV19 to TRBJ1-2; tentative D call: TRBD1 (6 bases). The germline V and J ends were trimmed by 10 bases and 0 bases, with 12 bases remaining between them. Germline CDR1 reads LNHDA; CDR2 reads SQIVND (reference sequence). The CDR3 totals 13 residues. CDR3 in amino acids: CATGRDTNYGYTF. The CDR3 nucleotides read TGTGCCACCGGCCGGGACACTAACTATGGCTACACCTTC.

This clone was seen at least ten times. CDR3 in amino acids: CASSESRGRGYTF. The CDR3 region has the DNA TGCGCCAGCAGTGAGTCAAGGGGGCGAGGCTACACCTTC. The chain employs TRBV10-1 and TRBJ1-2; TRBD1 matches 7 bases. Germline assignment: CDR1 WNHNN and CDR2 SYGVQD (reference sequence). Trimming at V came to 0 bases and at J to 8 bases, leaving 3 bases not matched to a gene. CDR3 length: 13 residues.

This chain's CDR3 is CASSLTNLVGYTF. CDR3 DNA sequence: TGTGCCAGCAGCTTAACCAACCTGGTAGGCTACACCTTC. The chain employs TRBV28 and TRBJ1-2; D ambiguous. The CDR3 runs to 13 residues. V was trimmed by 6 bases and J by 8 bases, leaving 16 bases between them. CDR1 is MDHEN and CDR2 is SYDVKM in the germline V gene.

The genes are TRBV27 and TRBJ2-1; D possibly matches TRBD1 or TRBD2 (5 bases each). V lost 3 bases and J 7 bases, leaving 22 bases between the germline ends. Germline CDR1 reads MNHEY; CDR2 reads SMNVEV (reference sequence). The CDR3 sequence is 17 residues long. The DNA of the CDR3 is TGTGCCAGCAGTTTGATCCGACGGGGTGGGGCCTTTAATGAGCAGTTCTTC. Translating it yields CASSLIRRGGAFNEQFF.

The chain employs TRBV19 and TRBJ2-7; D is undetermined. CDR3 length: 14 amino acids. The germline V and J ends were trimmed by 6 bases and 7 bases, with 19 bases remaining between them. Germline V gene sequence: CDR1 LNHDA, CDR2 SQIVND (reference sequence). For the CDR3, the DNA is TGTGCCAGTAGCAAGGATCCTACCGTCTTAGAGCAGTACTTC. This codes for CASSKDPTVLEQYF.

The V call is TRBV21-1, the J call TRBJ1-1; the tabulated D call, TRBD1, remains unverified against the DNA. TRBV21-1 is a known pseudogene. The CDR3 is 14 amino acids. CDR3 DNA: TGTGCCAGCAGCCTACGACAGGGGAGGACTGAAGCTTTCTTT. It yields the protein CASSLRQGRTEAFF.

This clone was counted between two and nine times. The CDR3 sequence: CASSLGQGDGGYTF. CDR3 coding DNA: TGTGCCAGCAGCTTGGGTCAGGGAGACGGTGGCTACACCTTC. V gene TRBV5-4 combines with J gene TRBJ1-2; D perhaps matches TRBD1 (5 bases). The CDR3 contains 14 residues. V was trimmed by 0 bases and J by 7 bases, leaving 13 bases between them. Germline V gives CDR1 SGHNT, CDR2 YYREEE (reference sequence).

The J gene is TRBJ2-1, the V gene TRBV11-1; 13 nucleotides match TRBD2. Trimming removed 7 bases from V and 12 bases from J; junction bases left unmatched: 9. Per the germline V gene, CDR1 is SGHAT and CDR2 is FQDESV (reference sequence). The CDR3 runs to 14 residues. DNA of the CDR3: TGTGCCAGCACCCCGGGACTAGCGGGACAGGGGCAGTTCTTC. Its protein product is CASTPGLAGQGQFF. Looking up the rest from reference TRBV11-1 and TRBJ2-1 gives the full variable domain: EAEVAQSPRYKITEKSQAVAFWCDPISGHATLYWYRQILGQGPELLVQFQDESVVDDSQLPKDRFSAERLKGVDSTLKIQPAELGDSAMYLCASTPGLAGQGQFFGPGTRLTVL.

The chain joins TRBV6-4 to TRBJ1-5, with TRBD1 identical over 11 bases. The CDR3 has 16 amino acids. CDR1 and CDR2 from the germline V gene are MRHNA and SNTAGT. V shed 4 bases and J 5 bases; nucleotides not matched to a gene: 7. The CDR3 spells CASSVWGQGVDQPQHF. Written as DNA, the CDR3 is TGTGCCAGCAGTGTCTGGGGACAGGGGGTGGATCAGCCCCAGCATTTT.

The CDR3 spells CSVSQSSNTEAFF. The CDR3 DNA reads as TGCAGCGTATCACAGAGCTCGAACACTGAAGCTTTCTTT. The chain is built from TRBV29-1 and TRBJ1-1; unclear D gene. The ends were cut back, 6 bases at V and 1 base at J, with 12 bases in the middle. CDR3 length: 13 residues. Germline V gene sequence: CDR1 SQVTM, CDR2 ANQGSEA.

This chain joins TRBV5-1 and TRBJ2-5; 8 bases line up with TRBD1. The CDR3 runs to 14 residues. V lost 2 bases, J lost 4 bases, and 4 bases stayed unmatched. The germline V gene has CDR1 SGHRS and CDR2 YFSETQ. In nucleotides, the CDR3 is TGCGCCAGCAGCTTCGGACAGGGTCCAGAGACCCAGTACTTC. Protein: CASSFGQGPETQYF.

This chain connects TRBV5-1 to TRBJ1-4; D is ambiguous. The length of the CDR3 is 15 residues. The ends were cut back, 4 bases at V and 5 bases at J, with 15 bases in the middle. Germline loops: CDR1 SGHRS, CDR2 YFSETQ. The CDR3 loop is CASSLEGRLNEKLFF. Here the CDR3 DNA reads TGCGCCAGCAGCCTGGAGGGCAGGCTGAATGAAAAACTGTTTTTT.

The J gene is TRBJ1-1, the V gene TRBV11-2; D is uncertain. The CDR3 has 13 residues. In germline, CDR1 is SGHAT, CDR2 FQNNGV. V was shortened by 3 bases and J by 1 base, with 6 bases between the two germline ends. The CDR3, as DNA: TGTGCCAGCAGCTTCGATAAGAACACTGAAGCTTTCTTT. Its translation is CASSFDKNTEAFF.

The chain joins TRBV30 to TRBJ2-7, with 7 bases identical to TRBD1. This CDR3 comprises 13 residues. Germline CDR1 and CDR2: GTSNPN and SVGIG (reference sequence). V gave up 4 bases and J gave up 1 base; unmatched junction bases: 4. The CDR3 loop is CAWNRGTSYEQYF. The CDR3 coding sequence is TGTGCCTGGAACAGGGGCACATCCTACGAGCAGTACTTC.

This chain links TRBV5-1 with TRBJ2-3, with TRBD1 matching over 10 bases. V lost 2 bases, J lost 8 bases, and 2 bases stayed unmatched. Germline V lookup: CDR1 SGHRS, CDR2 YFSETQ. This CDR3 comprises 13 residues. The CDR3 DNA sequence: TGCGCCAGCAGCTTAGGACAGGGGGGTACGCAGTATTTT. This translates into CASSLGQGGTQYF.

The chain combines TRBV5-4 with TRBJ2-3; 15 nucleotides align to TRBD2. The CDR3 contains 16 residues. The germline V gene has CDR1 SGHNT and CDR2 YYREEE (reference sequence). The V segment lost 1 base and the J segment 4 bases; nucleotides outside the gene matches: 1. CDR3 DNA sequence: TGTGCCAGCAGCTTGCGGACTAGCGGGAGGGCAGATACGCAGTATTTT. Translating it yields CASSLRTSGRADTQYF.

The V and J genes are TRBV4-1 and TRBJ2-5; maybe TRBD2 (7 bases). Trimming cost V 3 bases and J 5 bases, with 16 bases left between them. This CDR3 comprises 15 residues. CDR1 is MGHRA, CDR2 YSYEKL, per germline. CDR3 nucleotides: TGCGCCAGCAGCCAGACTGGGGGGGGCGGGGAGACCCAGTACTTC. It encodes CASSQTGGGGETQYF.